These 9 T cell receptor beta chains were sequenced from one sample in a study of blood T cell repertoires in COVID-19. The repertoire was sequenced with immunoSEQ multiplex PCR; TCRdb's copy has only in-frame clones and lacks some. The table shows some 97,000 clones, with 86% occurring only once. Sequencing was done on a sample of PBMCs or T cells enriched from blood (not recorded which). All receptors come from a woman aged 45-60 years who had recovered from COVID-19.

The chain carries TRBV6-5 and TRBJ2-1; 9 bases line up with TRBD2. The V and J ends lost 8 bases and 6 bases, in that order; junction bases with no gene match: 11. Germline V gene data show CDR1 as MNHEY and CDR2 as SVGAGI. The CDR3 is made up of 15 amino acids. The CDR3 nucleotides read TGTGCCAGCGGTCGCCCTAGCGGGACATCCAATGAGCAGTTCTTC. Its protein product is CASGRPSGTSNEQFF.

This chain connects TRBV10-3 to TRBJ2-3; a possible D gene is TRBD2 (6 bases). The CDR3 is 14 residues long. CDR1 and CDR2 from the germline V gene are ENHRY and SYGVKD. V was trimmed by 5 bases and J by 0 bases, leaving 9 bases between them. CDR3 DNA sequence: TGTGCCATCAGTCAAAGCGGGAGCACAGATACGCAGTATTTT. It specifies CAISQSGSTDTQYF.

This sequence joins TRBV4-2 and TRBJ2-1; TRBD1 aligns across 8 bases. The germline gives CDR1 LGHNA, CDR2 YNFKEQ. The junction had 8 bases not matched to a gene; V was cut back by 4 bases and J by 6 bases. The CDR3 consists of 15 residues. Written as DNA, the CDR3 is TGTGCCAGCAGCCTCTCTGAGACAGGGGCCAATGAGCAGTTCTTC. Encoded protein: CASSLSETGANEQFF.

There are a few counts of this clone. The rearrangement joins TRBV2 to TRBJ1-6, with a possible D match to TRBD1 (5 bases). V lost 10 bases and J lost 5, with 12 bases in between. The CDR3 sequence is 13 residues long. Looked up from germline, CDR1 is SNHLY and CDR2 is FYNNEI. This CDR3 reads CATKQENNSPLHF. CDR3 bases: TGTGCCACCAAACAGGAAAATAATTCACCCCTCCACTTT.

The rearrangement joins TRBV3-1 (or the pseudogene TRBV3-2) to TRBJ2-6; D is unclear. In germline, CDR1 is LGHDT, CDR2 YNNKEL (reference sequence). The CDR3 loop spans 15 amino acids. The V gene lost 8 bases and the J gene lost 0 bases, with 11 bases spanning the gap. CDR3 protein: CASGWAFSGANVLTF. CDR3 bases: TGTGCCAGCGGATGGGCGTTCTCTGGGGCCAACGTCCTGACTTTC.

The rearrangement joins TRBV2 to TRBJ1-3; D remains unclear. The V end was cut by 4 bases, the J end by 4 bases, with 14 bases between. Germline V gene sequence: CDR1 SNHLY, CDR2 FYNNEI. The CDR3 has 15 residues. CDR3 sequence (DNA): TGTGCCAGCAGTGCCCGAGGAGGGTACGGAAACACCATATATTTT. It is translated as CASSARGGYGNTIYF.

The chain recombines TRBV5-8 with TRBJ2-2, with 7 bases matching TRBD1. Germline CDR1 reads SGHTS; CDR2 reads YDEGEE. The CDR3 is made up of 14 amino acids. V lost 2 bases to trimming and J lost 5 bases; unmatched junction nucleotides: 3. The CDR3: CASSLLQGTGELFF. The CDR3 bases are TGTGCCAGCAGCTTACTACAGGGGACCGGGGAGCTGTTTTTT. Complete variable domain (other parts from reference TRBV5-8 and TRBJ2-2): EAGVTQSPTHLIKTRGQQATLRCSPISGHTSVYWYQQALGLGLQFLLWYDEGEERNRGNFPPRFSGRQFPNYSSELNVNALELEDSALYLCASSLLQGTGELFFGEGSRLTVL.

This chain uses TRBV19 with TRBJ1-2; 10 bases match TRBD1. The CDR3 length is 15 residues. The germline gives CDR1 LNHDA, CDR2 SQIVND (reference sequence). The junction had 7 bases not matched to a gene; V was cut back by 6 bases and J by 3 bases. CDR3 in DNA: TGTGCCAGTAGCAAACTTGGGACAGGGGACTATGGCTACACCTTC. Its translation is CASSKLGTGDYGYTF.

This CDR3 is CASSPERDAGETQYF. In DNA, the CDR3 is TGTGCCAGTAGTCCCGAGCGGGACGCGGGAGAGACCCAGTACTTC. This chain connects TRBV19 to TRBJ2-5, with 7 bases that match TRBD2. The CDR3 has 15 residues. Trimming removed 5 bases from V and 4 bases from J; junction bases left unmatched: 10. Per the germline V gene, CDR1 is LNHDA and CDR2 is SQIVND (reference sequence). Full variable domain (outside the CDR3, taken from reference TRBV19 and TRBJ2-5): DGGITQSPKYLFRKEGQNVTLSCEQNLNHDAMYWYRQDPGQGLRLIYYSQIVNDFQKGDIAEGYSVSREKKESFPLTVTSAQKNPTAFYLCASSPERDAGETQYFGPGTRLLVL.